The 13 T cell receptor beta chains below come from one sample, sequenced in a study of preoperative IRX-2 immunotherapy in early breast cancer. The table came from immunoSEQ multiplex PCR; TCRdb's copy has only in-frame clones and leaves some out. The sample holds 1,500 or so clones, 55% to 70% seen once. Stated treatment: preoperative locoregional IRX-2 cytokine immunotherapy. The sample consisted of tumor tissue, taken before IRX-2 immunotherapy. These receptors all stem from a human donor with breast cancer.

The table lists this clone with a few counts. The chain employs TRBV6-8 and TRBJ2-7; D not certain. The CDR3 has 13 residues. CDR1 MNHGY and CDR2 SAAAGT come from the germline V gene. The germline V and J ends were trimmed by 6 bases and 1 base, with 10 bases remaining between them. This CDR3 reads CASSGDWSYEQYV. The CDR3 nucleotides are TGTGCCAGCAGCGGAGACTGGTCCTACGAGCAGTACGTC.

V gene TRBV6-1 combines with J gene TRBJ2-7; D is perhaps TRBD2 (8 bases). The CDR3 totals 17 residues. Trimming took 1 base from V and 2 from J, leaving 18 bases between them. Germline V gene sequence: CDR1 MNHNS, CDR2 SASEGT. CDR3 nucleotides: TGTGCCAGCAGTGAAGTTAGCGGGACAGCCGAGACCTACGAGCAGTACTTC. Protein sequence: CASSEVSGTAETYEQYF.

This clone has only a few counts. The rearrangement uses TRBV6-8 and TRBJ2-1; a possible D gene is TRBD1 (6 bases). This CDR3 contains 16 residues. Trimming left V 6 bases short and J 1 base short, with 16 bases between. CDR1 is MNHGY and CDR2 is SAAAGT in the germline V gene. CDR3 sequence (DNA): TGTGCCAGCAGCGCCAACAGGGAACCTTCCTACAATGAGCAGTTCTTC. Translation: CASSANREPSYNEQFF.

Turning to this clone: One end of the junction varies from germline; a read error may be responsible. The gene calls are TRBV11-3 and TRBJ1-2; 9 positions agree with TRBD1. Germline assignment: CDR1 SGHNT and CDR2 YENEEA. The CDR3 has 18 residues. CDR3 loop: CASSRAGTGRTINYGYTF. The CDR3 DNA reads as TGTGCCAGCAGCCGCGCAGGGACAGGGCGAACGATAAACTATGGCTACACCTTT.

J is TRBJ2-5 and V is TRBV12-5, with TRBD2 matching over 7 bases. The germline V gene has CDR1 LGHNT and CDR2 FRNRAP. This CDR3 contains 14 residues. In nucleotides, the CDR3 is TGTGCCAGCGCCTTCCGAGCGGGGTTAGAGACCCAGTACTTC. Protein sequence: CASAFRAGLETQYF.

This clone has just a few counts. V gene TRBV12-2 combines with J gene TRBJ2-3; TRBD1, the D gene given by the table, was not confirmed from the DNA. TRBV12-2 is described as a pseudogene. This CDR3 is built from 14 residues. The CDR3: CALTQGGSTDTQYF. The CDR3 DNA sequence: TGTGCCCTCACTCAGGGTGGCAGCACAGATACGCAGTATTTT.

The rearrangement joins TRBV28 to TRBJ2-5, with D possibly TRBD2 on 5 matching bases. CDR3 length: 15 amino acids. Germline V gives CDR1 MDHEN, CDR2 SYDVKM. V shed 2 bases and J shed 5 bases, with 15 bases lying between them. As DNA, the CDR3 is TGTGCCAGCAGTTTAGTGGATGGGAGCTGGGAGACCCAGTACTTC. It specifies CASSLVDGSWETQYF.

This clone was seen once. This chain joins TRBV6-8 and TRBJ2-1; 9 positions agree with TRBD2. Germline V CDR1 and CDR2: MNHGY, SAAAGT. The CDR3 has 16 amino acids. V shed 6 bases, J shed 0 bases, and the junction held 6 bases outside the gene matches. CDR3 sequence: CASSTHSGGSYNEQFF. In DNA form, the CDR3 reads TGTGCCAGCAGCACACATAGCGGGGGCTCCTACAATGAGCAGTTCTTC.

CDR3 sequence (DNA): TGTGCCAGCAGCTGGAGGACGGGGCTCACCTACGAGCAGTACTTC. The encoded protein is CASSWRTGLTYEQYF. V gene TRBV11-3 combines with J gene TRBJ2-7; D tentatively reads TRBD1 or TRBD2 (5 bases each). The CDR3 totals 15 residues. Germline-derived CDR1 and CDR2 are SGHNT and YENEEA. V was pared by 4 bases and J by 2 bases, with 15 bases between.

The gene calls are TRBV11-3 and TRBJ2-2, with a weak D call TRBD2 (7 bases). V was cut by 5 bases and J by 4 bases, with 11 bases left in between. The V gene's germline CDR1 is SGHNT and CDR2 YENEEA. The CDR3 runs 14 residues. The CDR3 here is CASSQGGVTGELFF. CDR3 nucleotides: TGTGCCAGCAGCCAAGGGGGGGTCACCGGGGAGCTGTTTTTT.

The CDR3 sequence is CASSQEGRGGTTDTQYF. The CDR3 DNA sequence: TGCGCCAGCAGCCAAGAGGGCCGGGGGGGCACCACAGATACGCAGTATTTT. The V call is TRBV1, the J call TRBJ2-3; TRBD2 is the table's D call and was not checked against the DNA. TRBV1 is an annotated pseudogene. The CDR3 totals 17 residues.

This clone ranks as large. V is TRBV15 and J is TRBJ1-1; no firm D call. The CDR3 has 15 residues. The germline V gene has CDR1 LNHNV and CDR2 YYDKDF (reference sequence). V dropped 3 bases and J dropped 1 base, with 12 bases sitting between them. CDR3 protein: CATSSENIGNTEAFF. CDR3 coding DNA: TGTGCCACCAGCAGTGAGAACATTGGGAACACTGAAGCTTTCTTT.

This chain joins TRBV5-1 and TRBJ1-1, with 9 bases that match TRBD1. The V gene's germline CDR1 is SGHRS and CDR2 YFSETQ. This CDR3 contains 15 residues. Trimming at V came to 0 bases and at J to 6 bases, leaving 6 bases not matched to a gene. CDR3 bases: TGCGCCAGCAGCTTGGGTGGACAGGGGCAAGCTGAAGCTTTCTTT. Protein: CASSLGGQGQAEAFF.